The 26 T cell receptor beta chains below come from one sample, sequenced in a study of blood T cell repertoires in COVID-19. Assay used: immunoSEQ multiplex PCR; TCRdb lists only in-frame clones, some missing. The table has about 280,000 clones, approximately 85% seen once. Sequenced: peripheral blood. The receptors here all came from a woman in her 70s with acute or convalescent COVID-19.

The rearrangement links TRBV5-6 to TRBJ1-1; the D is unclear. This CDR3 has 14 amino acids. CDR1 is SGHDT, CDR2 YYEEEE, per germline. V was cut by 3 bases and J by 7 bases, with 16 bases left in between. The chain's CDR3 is CASSWVVLPGEAFF. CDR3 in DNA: TGTGCCAGCAGCTGGGTGGTGTTACCGGGTGAAGCTTTCTTT.

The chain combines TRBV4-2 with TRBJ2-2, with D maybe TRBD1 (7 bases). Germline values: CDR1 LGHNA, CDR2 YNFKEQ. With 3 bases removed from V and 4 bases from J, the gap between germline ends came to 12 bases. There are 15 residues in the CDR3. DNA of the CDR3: TGTGCCAGCAGCCAGGCGGGACAGAGCACCGGGGAGCTGTTTTTT. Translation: CASSQAGQSTGELFF.

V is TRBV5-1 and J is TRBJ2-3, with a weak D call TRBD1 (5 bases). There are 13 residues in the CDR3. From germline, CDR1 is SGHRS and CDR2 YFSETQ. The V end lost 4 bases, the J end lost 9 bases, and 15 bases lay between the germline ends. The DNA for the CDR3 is TGCGCCAGCAGCCCGCAAGGGGCGCAAACGCAGTATTTT. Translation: CASSPQGAQTQYF.

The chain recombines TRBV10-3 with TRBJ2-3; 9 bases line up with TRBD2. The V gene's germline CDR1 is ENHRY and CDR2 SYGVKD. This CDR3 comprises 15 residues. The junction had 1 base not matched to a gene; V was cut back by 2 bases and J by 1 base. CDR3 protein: CAISEVAGGTDTQYF. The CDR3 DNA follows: TGTGCCATCAGTGAGGTAGCGGGGGGCACAGATACGCAGTATTTT.

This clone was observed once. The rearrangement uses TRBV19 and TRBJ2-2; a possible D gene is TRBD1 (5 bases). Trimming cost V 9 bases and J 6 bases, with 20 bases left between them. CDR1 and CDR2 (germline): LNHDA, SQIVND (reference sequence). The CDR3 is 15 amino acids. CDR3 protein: CASSRSDIRAGELFF. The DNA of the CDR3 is TGTGCCAGCTCCCGTTCGGACATTCGGGCCGGGGAGCTGTTTTTT. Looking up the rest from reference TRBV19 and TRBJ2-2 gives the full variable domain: DGGITQSPKYLFRKEGQNVTLSCEQNLNHDAMYWYRQDPGQGLRLIYYSQIVNDFQKGDIAEGYSVSREKKESFPLTVTSAQKNPTAFYLCASSRSDIRAGELFFGEGSRLTVL.

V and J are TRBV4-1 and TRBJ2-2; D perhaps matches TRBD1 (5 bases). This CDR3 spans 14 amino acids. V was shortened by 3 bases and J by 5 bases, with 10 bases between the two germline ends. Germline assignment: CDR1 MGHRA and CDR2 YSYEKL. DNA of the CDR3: TGCGCCAGCAGCCACCCACAGGCTACCGGGGAGCTGTTTTTT. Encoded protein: CASSHPQATGELFF.

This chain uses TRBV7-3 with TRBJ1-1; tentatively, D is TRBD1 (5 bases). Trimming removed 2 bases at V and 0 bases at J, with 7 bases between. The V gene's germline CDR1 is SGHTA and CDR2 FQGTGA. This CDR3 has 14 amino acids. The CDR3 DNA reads TGTGCCAGCAGCTTAGGGGGGATGAACACTGAAGCTTTCTTT. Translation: CASSLGGMNTEAFF. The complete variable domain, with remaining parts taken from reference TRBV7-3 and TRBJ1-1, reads GAGVSQTPSNKVTEKGKYVELRCDPISGHTALYWYRQSLGQGPEFLIYFQGTGAADDSGLPNDRFFAVRPEGSVSTLKIQRTERGDSAVYLCASSLGGMNTEAFFGQGTRLTVV.

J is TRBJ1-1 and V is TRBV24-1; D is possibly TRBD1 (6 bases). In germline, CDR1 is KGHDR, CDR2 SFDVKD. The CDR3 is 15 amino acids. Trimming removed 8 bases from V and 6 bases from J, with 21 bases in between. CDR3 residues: CATMGQGRRGAEAFF. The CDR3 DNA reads TGTGCCACCATGGGACAAGGGCGCCGAGGCGCTGAAGCTTTCTTT.

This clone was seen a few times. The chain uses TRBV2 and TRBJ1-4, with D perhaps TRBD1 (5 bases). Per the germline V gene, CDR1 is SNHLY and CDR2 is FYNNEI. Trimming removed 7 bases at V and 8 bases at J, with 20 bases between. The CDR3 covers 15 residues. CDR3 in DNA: TGTGCCAGCACCCCTGGACATAGTGCTGGCGAAAAACTGTTTTTT. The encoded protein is CASTPGHSAGEKLFF.

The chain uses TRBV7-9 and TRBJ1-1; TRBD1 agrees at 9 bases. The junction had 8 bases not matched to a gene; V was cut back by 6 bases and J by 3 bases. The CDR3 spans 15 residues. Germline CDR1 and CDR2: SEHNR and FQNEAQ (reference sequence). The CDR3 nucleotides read TGTGCCAGCAGACGAACAGGGGGCTGGGACACTGAAGCTTTCTTT. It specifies CASRRTGGWDTEAFF. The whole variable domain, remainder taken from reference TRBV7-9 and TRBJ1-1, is DTGVSQNPRHKITKRGQNVTFRCDPISEHNRLYWYRQTLGQGPEFLTYFQNEAQLEKSRLLSDRFSAERPKGSFSTLEIQRTEQGDSAMYLCASRRTGGWDTEAFFGQGTRLTVV.

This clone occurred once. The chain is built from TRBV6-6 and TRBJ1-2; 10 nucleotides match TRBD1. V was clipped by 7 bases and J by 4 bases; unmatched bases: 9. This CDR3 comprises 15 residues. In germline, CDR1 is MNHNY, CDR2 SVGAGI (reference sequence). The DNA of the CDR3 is TGTGCCAGCAATAGGGACAGGGGTCCTTTCTATGGCTACACCTTC. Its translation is CASNRDRGPFYGYTF.

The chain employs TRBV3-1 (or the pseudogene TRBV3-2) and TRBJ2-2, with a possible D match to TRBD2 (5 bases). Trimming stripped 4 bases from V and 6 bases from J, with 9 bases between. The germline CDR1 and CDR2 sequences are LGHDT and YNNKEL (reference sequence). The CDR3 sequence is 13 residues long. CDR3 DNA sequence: TGTGCCAGCAGCCGGCGGCGGGCCGGGGAGCTGTTTTTT. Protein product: CASSRRRAGELFF.

The CDR3 spells CASSFNAGGSYEQYF. The CDR3, as DNA: TGCGCCAGCAGCTTCAATGCAGGAGGGAGCTACGAGCAGTACTTC. The chain employs TRBV5-1 and TRBJ2-7, with a possible D match to TRBD2 (6 bases). The CDR3 loop spans 15 amino acids. Germline V gene sequence: CDR1 SGHRS, CDR2 YFSETQ. V lost 2 bases and J lost 3, with 15 bases in between.

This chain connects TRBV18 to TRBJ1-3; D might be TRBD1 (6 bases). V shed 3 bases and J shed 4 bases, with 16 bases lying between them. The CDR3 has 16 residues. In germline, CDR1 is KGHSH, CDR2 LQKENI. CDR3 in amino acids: CASSPYVPGGGNTIYF. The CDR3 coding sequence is TGTGCCAGCTCACCGTATGTCCCTGGGGGCGGAAACACCATATATTTT.

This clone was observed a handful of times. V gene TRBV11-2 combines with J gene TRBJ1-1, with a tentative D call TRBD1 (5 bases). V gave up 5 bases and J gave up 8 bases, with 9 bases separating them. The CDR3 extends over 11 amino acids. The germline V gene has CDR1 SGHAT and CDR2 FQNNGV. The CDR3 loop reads CASSRRGEAFF. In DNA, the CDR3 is TGTGCCAGCAGCCGCCGGGGGGAAGCTTTCTTT.

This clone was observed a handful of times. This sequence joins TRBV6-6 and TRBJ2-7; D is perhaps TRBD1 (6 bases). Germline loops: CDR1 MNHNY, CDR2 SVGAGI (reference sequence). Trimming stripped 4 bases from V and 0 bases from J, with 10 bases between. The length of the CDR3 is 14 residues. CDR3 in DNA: TGTGCCAGCAGTTCCACAGGGATCTCCTACGAGCAGTACTTC. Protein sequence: CASSSTGISYEQYF.

The DNA for the CDR3 is TGTGCCAGCAGGACAACCACACAGGGGTATGAAAAACTGTTTTTT. Its protein is CASRTTTQGYEKLFF. This sequence joins TRBV27 and TRBJ1-4; 7 nucleotides agree with TRBD1. The V and J ends lost 6 bases and 6 bases, in that order; junction bases with no gene match: 10. The CDR3 spans 15 residues. The germline gives CDR1 MNHEY, CDR2 SMNVEV (reference sequence).

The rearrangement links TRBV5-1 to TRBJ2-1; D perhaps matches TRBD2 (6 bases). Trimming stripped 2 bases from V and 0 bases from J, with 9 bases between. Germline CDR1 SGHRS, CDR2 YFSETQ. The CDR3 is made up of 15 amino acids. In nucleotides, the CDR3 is TGCGCCAGCAGCTTACCGGGGGACTCCTACAATGAGCAGTTCTTC. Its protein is CASSLPGDSYNEQFF.

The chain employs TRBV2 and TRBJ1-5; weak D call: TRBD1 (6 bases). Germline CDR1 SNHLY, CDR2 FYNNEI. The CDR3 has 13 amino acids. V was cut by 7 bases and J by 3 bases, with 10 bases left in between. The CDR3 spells CASNRDANQPQHF. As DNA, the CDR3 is TGTGCCAGCAACAGGGATGCCAATCAGCCCCAGCATTTT.

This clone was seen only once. The CDR3 DNA is TGTGCCAGCGGGACAGGACGCTCCTACGAGCAGTACTTC. Amino acid sequence: CASGTGRSYEQYF. V gene TRBV21-1 combines with J gene TRBJ2-7; whether TRBD1, the table's D call, matches the DNA was not checked. TRBV21-1 is listed as a pseudogene. The CDR3 totals 13 residues.

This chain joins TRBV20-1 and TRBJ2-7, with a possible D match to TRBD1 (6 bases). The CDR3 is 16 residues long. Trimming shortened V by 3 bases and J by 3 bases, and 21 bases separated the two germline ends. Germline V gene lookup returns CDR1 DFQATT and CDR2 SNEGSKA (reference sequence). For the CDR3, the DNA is TGCAGTGCTAGTATCGGACCTCAAGGGGGTGGCTACGAGCAGTACTTC. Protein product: CSASIGPQGGGYEQYF.

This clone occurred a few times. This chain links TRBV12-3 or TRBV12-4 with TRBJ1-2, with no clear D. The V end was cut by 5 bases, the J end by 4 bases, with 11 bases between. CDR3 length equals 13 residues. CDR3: CASSVFGSYGYTF. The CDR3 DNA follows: TGTGCCAGCAGTGTGTTCGGGTCCTATGGCTACACCTTC.

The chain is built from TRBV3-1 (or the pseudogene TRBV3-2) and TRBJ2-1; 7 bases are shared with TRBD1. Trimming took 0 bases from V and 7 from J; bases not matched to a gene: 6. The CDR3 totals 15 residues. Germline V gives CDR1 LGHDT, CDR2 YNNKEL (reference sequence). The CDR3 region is CASSQDPGQSNEQFF. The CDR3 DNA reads TGTGCCAGCAGCCAAGACCCGGGACAGTCGAATGAGCAGTTCTTC.

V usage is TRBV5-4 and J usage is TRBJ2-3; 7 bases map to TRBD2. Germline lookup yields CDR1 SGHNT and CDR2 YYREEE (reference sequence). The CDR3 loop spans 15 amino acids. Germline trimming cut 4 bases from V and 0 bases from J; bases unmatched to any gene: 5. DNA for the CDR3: TGTGCCAGCAGCGGTCCGGGACTAAGCACAGATACGCAGTATTTT. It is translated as CASSGPGLSTDTQYF.

As DNA, the CDR3 is TGTGCCACCAGTGATCTTGGGACTAGCGGAAGCACAGATACGCAGTATTTT. Amino acid sequence: CATSDLGTSGSTDTQYF. The chain carries TRBV24-1 and TRBJ2-3, with 11 nucleotides matching TRBD2. The CDR3 spans 17 residues. Germline V CDR1 and CDR2: KGHDR, SFDVKD. J was trimmed by 0 bases and V by 3 bases; bases with no gene match: 4.

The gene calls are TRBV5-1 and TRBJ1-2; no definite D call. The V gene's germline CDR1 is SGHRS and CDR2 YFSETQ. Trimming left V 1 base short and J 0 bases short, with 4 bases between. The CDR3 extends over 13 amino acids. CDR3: CASSLSSNYGYTF. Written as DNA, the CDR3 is TGCGCCAGCAGCTTGTCGTCTAACTATGGCTACACCTTC.